This is a list of T cell receptor beta chains from one sample in a study of blood T cells in healthy people across ages. TCRdb processed the 5' RACE reads anew with MiXCR; each CDR3 protein has one entry. Of more than 900,000 distinct CDR3 sequences detected, roughly 28% appear once; the ten largest clones hold about a tenth. This sample was also put to use in a study of T cells of mothers and their children.

The specimen sequenced was blood. The origin of the receptors is a woman in her forties in good health. Both conserved end residues are part of each CDR3. The order of the fields is clone size, D gene, V gene, J gene, CDR3 protein, CDR3 DNA. A D gene is named only where the DNA matches it firmly. The size of a clone is reported for some rows only, either as once, few or many, or as a class for expanded clones.

many	-	TRBV9	TRBJ2-4	CASSVAGGLAKNIQYF	TGTGCCAGCAGCGTAGCAGGGGGGCTGGCCAAAAACATTCAGTACTTC
-	TRBD2	TRBV14	TRBJ2-3	CAGSRARGVTVQYF	TGTGCCGGCAGCCGGGCGCGGGGGGTCACGGTTCAGTATTTT
-	TRBD2	TRBV7-2	TRBJ2-3	CASSLMVAGSDTQYF	TGTGCCAGCAGCTTGATGGTAGCGGGGAGTGATACGCAGTATTTT
-	-	TRBV29-1	TRBJ2-3	CSVEDETDTQYF	TGCAGCGTTGAAGACGAGACAGATACGCAGTATTTT
many	TRBD1	TRBV12-3/TRBV12-4	TRBJ2-5	CASSSEGPGQGRETQYF	TGTGCCAGCAGTTCAGAGGGCCCGGGACAGGGGAGAGAGACCCAGTACTTC
once	-	TRBV5-1	TRBJ2-5	CASSSGTCGETQYF	TGCGCCAGCAGCTCCGGGACTTGCGGGGAGACCCAGTACTTC
-	-	TRBV27	TRBJ2-6	CASSSTLDRDFLSGANVLTF	TGTGCCAGCAGTTCCACATTAGACAGAGACTTCCTCTCTGGGGCCAACGTCCTGACTTTC
few	-	TRBV12-3/TRBV12-4	TRBJ1-5	CASSSGMSNQPQHF	TGTGCCAGCAGTTCAGGGATGAGCAATCAGCCCCAGCATTTT
few	TRBD1	TRBV12-3/TRBV12-4	TRBJ2-3	CASRNTYRGSTDTQYF	TGTGCCAGCAGGAATACTTACAGGGGTAGCACAGATACGCAGTATTTT
few	TRBD1	TRBV5-1	TRBJ1-2	CASRKTGGVPGYTF	TGCGCCAGCAGAAAGACAGGGGGCGTCCCTGGCTACACCTTC
-	-	TRBV4-2	TRBJ1-2	CASRAVGGGNYGYTF	TGTGCCAGCAGAGCGGTCGGGGGAGGGAACTATGGCTACACCTTC
many	TRBD1	TRBV28	TRBJ1-5	CASRSGTGNNQPQHF	TGTGCCTCACGCTCCGGGACAGGGAACAATCAGCCCCAGCATTTT
many	TRBD2	TRBV5-1	TRBJ2-7	CASSLALSGGYEQYF	TGCGCCAGCAGCTTGGCCTTAAGCGGGGGATACGAGCAGTACTTC
-	TRBD1	TRBV5-5	TRBJ2-1	CASSPPTGAPGNEQFF	TGTGCCAGCAGCCCCCCGACAGGGGCTCCAGGGAATGAGCAGTTCTTC
-	TRBD2	TRBV18	TRBJ2-2	CASSPTSGGNTGELFF	TGTGCCAGCTCACCGACTAGCGGGGGGAACACCGGGGAGCTGTTTTTT
-	TRBD2	TRBV11-2	TRBJ2-3	CASSSQGLAGGLDTQYF	TGTGCCAGCAGCTCCCAAGGTCTAGCGGGGGGGCTAGATACGCAGTATTTT
many	TRBD2	TRBV5-1	TRBJ2-1	CASSLGVGGSYNEQFF	TGCGCCAGCAGCTTGGGGGTCGGGGGGTCCTACAATGAGCAGTTCTTC
few	-	TRBV6-5	TRBJ1-5	CASSSQGHQPQHF	TGTGCCAGCAGTTCCCAGGGACATCAGCCCCAGCATTTT
-	-	TRBV7-2	TRBJ2-7	CASSSVDRRSSYEQYF	TGTGCCAGCAGCTCCGTTGACAGGCGCAGCTCCTACGAGCAGTACTTC
-	-	TRBV5-6	TRBJ1-5	CAGSLNRDQPQHF	TGTGCCGGCAGCTTGAACAGGGACCAGCCCCAGCATTTT
-	TRBD1	TRBV7-9	TRBJ1-1	CASAGGTATNTEAFF	TGTGCCAGCGCAGGCGGGACAGCGACAAACACTGAAGCTTTCTTT
-	-	TRBV7-2	TRBJ2-3	CASSLGIVGADTQYF	TGTGCCAGCAGCTTGGGGATCGTGGGAGCCGATACGCAGTATTTT
-	-	TRBV5-1	TRBJ2-3	CASSRVSPDTDTQYF	TGCGCCAGCAGCCGAGTGAGCCCCGACACAGATACGCAGTATTTT
-	TRBD1	TRBV5-1	TRBJ1-1	CASSLTTGVNTEAFF	TGCGCCAGCAGCTTAACAACAGGGGTGAACACTGAAGCTTTCTTT
-	-	TRBV11-2	TRBJ2-5	CASSLVLGSQETQYF	TGTGCCAGCAGCTTAGTGTTGGGGTCCCAAGAGACCCAGTACTTC
once	-	TRBV20-1	TRBJ2-5	CSTARGGAFQETQYF	TGCAGTACTGCCCGCGGCGGGGCTTTCCAAGAGACCCAGTACTTC
-	-	TRBV4-3	TRBJ2-1	CASSQEGTPGPYSEQFF	TGCGCCAGCAGCCAAGAGGGGACGCCGGGACCCTACAGTGAGCAGTTCTTC
-	-	TRBV7-2	TRBJ2-1	CANSFRSYNNEQFF	TGTGCCAACAGCTTTAGATCTTATAACAATGAGCAGTTCTTC
once	-	TRBV29-1	TRBJ2-1	CSVGSAKWSGNEQFF	TGCAGCGTTGGGTCGGCAAAGTGGTCAGGCAATGAGCAGTTCTTC
many	-	TRBV28	TRBJ1-1	CASSPDRLTEAFF	TGTGCCAGCAGCCCAGACAGGTTGACTGAAGCTTTCTTT
few	-	TRBV6-5	TRBJ1-5	CASRRTRQDNQPQHF	TGTGCCAGCAGGCGGACTCGACAGGACAATCAGCCCCAGCATTTT
many	-	TRBV28	TRBJ2-4	CASSFLNIQYF	TGTGCCAGCAGTTTTCTGAACATTCAGTACTTC
many	TRBD2	TRBV7-2	TRBJ2-1	CASSAWTSGGGNEQFF	TGTGCCAGCAGCGCGTGGACTAGCGGGGGGGGCAATGAGCAGTTCTTC
-	-	TRBV29-1	TRBJ2-1	CSVPRPYGGNEQFF	TGCAGCGTCCCAAGGCCGTACGGAGGGAATGAGCAGTTCTTC
many	TRBD1	TRBV20-1	TRBJ1-5	CSAHPTGGRNQPQHF	TGCAGTGCTCATCCCACAGGGGGGAGGAATCAGCCCCAGCATTTT
many	TRBD1	TRBV18	TRBJ2-3	CASSAHTDRVTDTQYF	TGTGCCAGCTCAGCCCACACGGACAGGGTGACAGATACGCAGTATTTT
-	-	TRBV12-3/TRBV12-4	TRBJ2-6	CASRSDFSGANVLTF	TGTGCCAGCAGGTCTGACTTCTCTGGGGCCAACGTCCTGACTTTC
-	TRBD1	TRBV6-6	TRBJ2-1	CASRDKSTGQGAEQFF	TGTGCCAGCAGGGATAAGAGTACGGGACAGGGCGCCGAGCAGTTCTTC
-	-	TRBV2	TRBJ1-1	CVGRGLMNTEAFF	TGTGTCGGGCGGGGGTTAATGAACACTGAAGCTTTCTTT
many	TRBD1	TRBV10-3	TRBJ1-2	CAIRGTGAHNYGYTF	TGTGCCATCAGGGGGACAGGGGCCCACAACTATGGCTACACCTTC
few	-	TRBV4-1	TRBJ1-2	CASSQDRQGLNGYTF	TGCGCCAGCAGCCAAGATAGGCAGGGGTTGAATGGCTACACCTTC
few	TRBD1	TRBV7-2	TRBJ1-2	CASSTWDRGGYTF	TGTGCCAGCAGCACCTGGGACAGGGGCGGCTACACCTTC
-	-	TRBV5-1	TRBJ2-7	CASRREGPSYEQYF	TGCGCCAGCAGGAGGGAAGGGCCATCCTACGAGCAGTACTTC
-	TRBD1	TRBV7-2	TRBJ1-1	CASSPWTGGRSEAFF	TGTGCCAGCAGCCCCTGGACAGGGGGCAGGTCTGAAGCTTTCTTT
many	-	TRBV12-3/TRBV12-4	TRBJ2-3	CASSLMAGRTDTQYF	TGTGCCAGCAGTTTAATGGCGGGTCGCACAGATACGCAGTATTTT
many	-	TRBV29-1	TRBJ2-7	CSVGLSYEQYF	TGCAGCGTTGGCCTCTCCTACGAGCAGTACTTC
-	-	TRBV20-1	TRBJ2-3	CSAGVGSTDTRYF	TGCAGTGCTGGAGTTGGCAGCACAGATACGCGGTATTTT
few	TRBD2	TRBV27	TRBJ2-3	CASSLRAPGTSGGDKTDTQYF	TGTGCCAGCAGTTTAAGGGCCCCCGGGACTAGCGGGGGGGACAAGACAGATACGCAGTATTTT
-	-	TRBV5-6	TRBJ2-7	CASSLVASYEKYF	TGTGCCAGCAGCTTGGTTGCCTCCTACGAGAAGTACTTC
many	-	TRBV28	TRBJ2-7	CASSFREDSSYEQYF	TGTGCCAGCAGTTTTAGGGAGGACAGCTCCTACGAGCAGTACTTC